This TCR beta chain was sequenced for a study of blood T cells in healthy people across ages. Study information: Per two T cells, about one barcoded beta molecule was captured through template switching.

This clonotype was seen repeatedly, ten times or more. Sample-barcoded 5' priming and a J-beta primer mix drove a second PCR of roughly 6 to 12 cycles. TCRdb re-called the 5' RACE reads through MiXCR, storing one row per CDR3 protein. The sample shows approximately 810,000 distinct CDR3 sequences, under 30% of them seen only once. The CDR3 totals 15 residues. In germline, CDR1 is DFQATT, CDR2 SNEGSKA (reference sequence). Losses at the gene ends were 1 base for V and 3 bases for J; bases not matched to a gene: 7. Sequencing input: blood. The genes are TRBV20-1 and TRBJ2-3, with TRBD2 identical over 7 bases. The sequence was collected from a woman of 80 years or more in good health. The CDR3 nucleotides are TGCAGTGCTAGAGGGGAACGGGGGGTGACAGATACGCAGTATTTT. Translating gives CSARGERGVTDTQYF.